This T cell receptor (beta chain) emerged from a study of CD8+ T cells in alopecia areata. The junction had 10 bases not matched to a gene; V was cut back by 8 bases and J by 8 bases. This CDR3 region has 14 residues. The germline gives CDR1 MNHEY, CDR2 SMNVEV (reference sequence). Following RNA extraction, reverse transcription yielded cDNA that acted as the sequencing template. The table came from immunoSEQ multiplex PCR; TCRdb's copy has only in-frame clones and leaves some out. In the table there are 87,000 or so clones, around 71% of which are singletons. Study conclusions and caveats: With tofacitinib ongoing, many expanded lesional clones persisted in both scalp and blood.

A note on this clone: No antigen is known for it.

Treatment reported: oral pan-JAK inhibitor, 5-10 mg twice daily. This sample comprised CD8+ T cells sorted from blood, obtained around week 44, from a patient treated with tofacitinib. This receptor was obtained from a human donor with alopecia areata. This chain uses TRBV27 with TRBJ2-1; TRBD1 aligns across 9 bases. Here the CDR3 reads CASRTGGVSYEQFF. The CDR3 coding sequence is TGTGCCAGCCGAACAGGGGGCGTTAGCTATGAGCAGTTCTTC.